There are many counts of the clone carrying this T cell receptor (beta chain). This sample is drawn from a study of T cells in Graves' hyperthyroidism and ophthalmopathy. Turning to the study itself: The initial diagnosis was the point when peripheral blood was collected, ahead of any treatment.

Authors of the study amplified TCR beta CDR3 regions from RNA transcripts. Using the HTBI primer set, a first-round RT-PCR was run on the TCR CDR3. TCRdb re-analysed the multiplex PCR reads in MiXCR, keeping a single row per CDR3 protein. The sample yields 500,000 to 550,000 distinct CDR3 sequences, just under 20% seen once. This CDR3 comprises 14 residues. V shed 3 bases, J shed 4 bases, and the junction held 3 bases outside the gene matches. Uncontrolled infection, other autoimmune disease, pregnancy and lactation each barred patients from inclusion. Each 10 ml fresh peripheral blood draw supplied the PBMCs.

Sequenced: blood. This chain connects TRBV12-3 or TRBV12-4 to TRBJ2-3; 8 positions agree with TRBD2. This receptor was obtained from a man aged 35 to 55 with Graves' ophthalmopathy. The CDR3: CASSFGLAPDTQYF. The DNA for the CDR3 is TGTGCCAGCAGTTTTGGACTAGCCCCAGATACGCAGTATTTT.